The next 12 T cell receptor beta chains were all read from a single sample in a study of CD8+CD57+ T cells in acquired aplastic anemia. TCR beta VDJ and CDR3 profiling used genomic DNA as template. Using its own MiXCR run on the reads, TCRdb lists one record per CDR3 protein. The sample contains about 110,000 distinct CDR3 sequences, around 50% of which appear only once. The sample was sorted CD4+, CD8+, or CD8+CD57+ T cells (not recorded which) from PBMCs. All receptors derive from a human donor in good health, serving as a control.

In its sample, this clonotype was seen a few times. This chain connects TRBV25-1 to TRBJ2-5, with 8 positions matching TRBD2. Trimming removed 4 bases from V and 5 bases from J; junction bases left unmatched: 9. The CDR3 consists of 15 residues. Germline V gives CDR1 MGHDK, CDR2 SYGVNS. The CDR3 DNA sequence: TGTGCCAGCAGTGGGGGGGGCCGGGGGGGGGAGACCCAGTACTTC. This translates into CASSGGGRGGETQYF.

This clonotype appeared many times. CDR3 sequence (DNA): TGCGCCAGCAGCTCGCGGGGCAGCGAAGATACGCAGTATTTT. The encoded protein is CASSSRGSEDTQYF. J is TRBJ2-3 and V is TRBV4-3; D is possibly TRBD2 (6 bases). V was clipped by 5 bases and J by 5 bases, with 14 bases between them. CDR3 length: 14 amino acids. From germline, CDR1 is LGHNA and CDR2 YSLEER.

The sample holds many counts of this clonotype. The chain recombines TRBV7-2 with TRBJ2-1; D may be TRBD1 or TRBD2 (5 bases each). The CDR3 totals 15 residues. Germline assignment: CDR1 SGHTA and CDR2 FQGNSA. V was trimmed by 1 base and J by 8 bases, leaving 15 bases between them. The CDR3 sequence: CASSLGRGLGDEQFF. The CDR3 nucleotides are TGTGCCAGCAGCTTAGGGAGAGGATTGGGGGATGAGCAGTTCTTC.

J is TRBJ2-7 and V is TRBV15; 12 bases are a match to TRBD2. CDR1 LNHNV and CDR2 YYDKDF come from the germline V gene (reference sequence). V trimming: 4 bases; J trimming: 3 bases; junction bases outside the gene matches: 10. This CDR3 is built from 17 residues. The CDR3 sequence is CATSNPELAGGFYEQYF. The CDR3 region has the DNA TGTGCCACCAGCAACCCCGAACTAGCGGGAGGTTTCTACGAGCAGTACTTC.

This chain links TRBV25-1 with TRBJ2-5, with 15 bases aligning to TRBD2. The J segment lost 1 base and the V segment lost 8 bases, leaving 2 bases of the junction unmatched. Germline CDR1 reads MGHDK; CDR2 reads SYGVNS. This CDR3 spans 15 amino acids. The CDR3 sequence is CASRTSGGAQETQYF. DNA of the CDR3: TGTGCCAGCCGGACTAGCGGGGGGGCCCAAGAGACCCAGTACTTC.

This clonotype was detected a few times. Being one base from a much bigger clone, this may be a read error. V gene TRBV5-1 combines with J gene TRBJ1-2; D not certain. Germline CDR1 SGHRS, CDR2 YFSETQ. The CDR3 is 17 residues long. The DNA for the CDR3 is TGCGCCAGCAGCATAATGGAGTGGCAGGAAGCTAACCATGGCTACACCTTC. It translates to CASSIMEWQEANHGYTF.

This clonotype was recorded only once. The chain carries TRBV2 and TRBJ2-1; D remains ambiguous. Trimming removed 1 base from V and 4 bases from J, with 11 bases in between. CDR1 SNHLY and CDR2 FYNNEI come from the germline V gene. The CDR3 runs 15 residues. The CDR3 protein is CASSEVGDQYNEQFF. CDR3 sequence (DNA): TGTGCCAGCAGTGAAGTGGGTGACCAGTACAATGAGCAGTTCTTC.

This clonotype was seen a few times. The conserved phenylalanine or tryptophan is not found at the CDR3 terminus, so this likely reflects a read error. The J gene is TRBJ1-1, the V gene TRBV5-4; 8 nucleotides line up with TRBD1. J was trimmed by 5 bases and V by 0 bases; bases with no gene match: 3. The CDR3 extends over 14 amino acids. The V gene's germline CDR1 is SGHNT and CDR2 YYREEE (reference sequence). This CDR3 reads CASSLARGLTEAFL. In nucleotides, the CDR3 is TGTGCCAGCAGCTTGGCCAGGGGGCTAACTGAAGCTTTCCTT.

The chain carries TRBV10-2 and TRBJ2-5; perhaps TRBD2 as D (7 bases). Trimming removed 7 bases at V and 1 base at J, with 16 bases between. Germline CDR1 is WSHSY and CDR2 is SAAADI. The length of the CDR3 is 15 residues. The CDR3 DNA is TGCGCCAGCACATTTCGGGGGGCCACCCAAGAGACCCAGTACTTC. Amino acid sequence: CASTFRGATQETQYF.

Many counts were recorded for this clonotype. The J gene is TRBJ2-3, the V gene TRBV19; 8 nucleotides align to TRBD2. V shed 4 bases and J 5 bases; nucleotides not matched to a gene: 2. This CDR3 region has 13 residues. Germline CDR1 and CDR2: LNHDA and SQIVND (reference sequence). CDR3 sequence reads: CASSSGGIDTQYF. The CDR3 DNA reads TGTGCCAGTAGTAGCGGGGGGATAGATACGCAGTATTTT.

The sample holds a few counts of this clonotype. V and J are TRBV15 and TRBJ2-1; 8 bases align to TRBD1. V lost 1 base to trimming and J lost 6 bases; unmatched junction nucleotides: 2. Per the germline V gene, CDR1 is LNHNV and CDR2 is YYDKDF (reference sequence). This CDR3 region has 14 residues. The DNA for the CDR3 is TGTGCCACCAGCAGAGTGACAGGGGTCAATGAGCAGTTCTTC. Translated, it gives CATSRVTGVNEQFF.

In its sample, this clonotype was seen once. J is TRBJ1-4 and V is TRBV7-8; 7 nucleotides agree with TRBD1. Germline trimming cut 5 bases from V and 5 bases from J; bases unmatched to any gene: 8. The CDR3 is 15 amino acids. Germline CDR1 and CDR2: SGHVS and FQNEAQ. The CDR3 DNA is TGTGCCAGCAGCCTCACCGGGACAGCAAATGAAAAACTGTTTTTT. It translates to CASSLTGTANEKLFF.